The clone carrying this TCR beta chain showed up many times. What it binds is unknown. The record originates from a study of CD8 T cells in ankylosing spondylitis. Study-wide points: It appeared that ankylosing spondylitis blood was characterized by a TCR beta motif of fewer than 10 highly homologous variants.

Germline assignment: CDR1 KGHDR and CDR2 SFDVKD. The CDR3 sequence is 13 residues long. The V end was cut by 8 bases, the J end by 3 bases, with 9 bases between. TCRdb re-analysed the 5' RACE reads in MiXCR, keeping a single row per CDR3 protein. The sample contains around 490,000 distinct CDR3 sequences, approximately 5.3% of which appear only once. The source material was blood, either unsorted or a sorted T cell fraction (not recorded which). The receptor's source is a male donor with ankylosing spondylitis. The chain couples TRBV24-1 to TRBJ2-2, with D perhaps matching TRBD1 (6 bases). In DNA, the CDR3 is TGTGCCACCATGGACAGTTACACCGGGGAGCTGTTTTTT. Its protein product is CATMDSYTGELFF.